The rows below give T cell receptor beta chains drawn from one sample of a study of blood T cell repertoires in COVID-19. Clones were sequenced by immunoSEQ multiplex PCR, and TCRdb holds only the in-frame ones, with some missing. The sample has roughly 60,000 clones; around 75% are singletons. Specimen: peripheral blood. The receptors here all came from a human donor in a cohort sampled during active COVID-19. Both conserved end residues are part of each CDR3. The D gene is left open where the match is weak. Clone size is stated in some rows and not others, as once, few, many or a class when expanded.

NA,TRBV5-6,NA,TRBJ2-3,TGTGCCAGCAGCAGTCCTATCCCTCAGGGATATACGCAGTATTTT,CASSSPIPQGYTQYF
NA,TRBV2,NA,TRBJ1-3,TGTGCCAGCAGGGCCCTTTTTGAGGGATGGGCAAACACCATATATTTT,CASRALFEGWANTIYF
TRBD2,TRBV10-1,NA,TRBJ2-3,TGCGCCAGCAGTGAGTCCTTCAGCGGGGAAAGCACAGATACGCAGTATTTT,CASSESFSGESTDTQYF
NA,TRBV9,NA,TRBJ2-5,TGTGCCAGCAGCGTAGCCGACAGGCAGTACCAAGAGACCCAGTACTTC,CASSVADRQYQETQYF
NA,TRBV28,few,TRBJ2-6,TGTGCCACCTGTACAGGTAGCTCTGGGGCCAACGTCCTGACTTTC,CATCTGSSGANVLTF
TRBD1,TRBV30,NA,TRBJ2-5,TGTGCCTGGAGTGTGGGGGACAGGGGGACCCAGTACTTC,CAWSVGDRGTQYF
TRBD2,TRBV5-4,NA,TRBJ2-3,TGTGCCAGCAGCTTTAGGGGACTAACTAGCACAGATACGCAGTATTTT,CASSFRGLTSTDTQYF
TRBD2,TRBV28,NA,TRBJ2-3,TGTGCCAGCAGTTCGCGTCTAGCGGGGAGCACAGATACGCAGTATTTT,CASSSRLAGSTDTQYF
NA,TRBV7-2,NA,TRBJ1-4,TGTGCCAGCAGCCCGAGCGGGATAACAGGTGAAAAACTGTTTTTT,CASSPSGITGEKLFF
NA,TRBV3-1/TRBV3-2,NA,TRBJ1-3,TGTGCCAGCAGTCAGCCAAGGGGGAGAAACACCATATATTTT,CASSQPRGRNTIYF
TRBD1,TRBV29-1,NA,TRBJ1-1,TGCAGCGTTGAAAGGTGGACAGGGGGCGAAGCTTTCTTT,CSVERWTGGEAFF
TRBD1,TRBV28,NA,TRBJ1-5,TGTGCCAGCAGTCGGACAGGGTCGCAGCCCCAGCATTTT,CASSRTGSQPQHF
NA,TRBV19,NA,TRBJ1-5,TGTGCCAGTAGTCTGGGCCTTAGCAATCAGCCCCAGCATTTT,CASSLGLSNQPQHF
NA,TRBV7-2,NA,TRBJ1-6,TGTGCCAGCAGCTTAGAGGCCTCTAGCTCCTATAATTCACCCCTCCACTTT,CASSLEASSSYNSPLHF
TRBD1,TRBV3-1/TRBV3-2,NA,TRBJ1-2,TGTGCCAGCAGATTCACAGGGGGCCCCGGCTACACCTTC,CASRFTGGPGYTF
TRBD1,TRBV19,NA,TRBJ1-5,TGTGCCAGTAGTCTAACAGGGGAAAATCAGCCCCAGCATTTT,CASSLTGENQPQHF
NA,TRBV20-1,NA,TRBJ2-3,TGCAGTGCTAGTCTCGGTCTGGCAGATACGCAGTATTTT,CSASLGLADTQYF
NA,TRBV5-8,NA,TRBJ2-1,TGTGCCAGCAGACTAGTGATCAATGAGCAGTTCTTC,CASRLVINEQFF
TRBD1,TRBV5-5,NA,TRBJ2-7,TGTGCCAGCAGCTTAGAAACCGGGACAGCCTTCTACGAGCAGTACTTC,CASSLETGTAFYEQYF
TRBD2,TRBV7-2,NA,TRBJ2-1,TGTGCCAGCAGCCCCCTAGCGGTGTCCTACAATGAGCAGTTCTTC,CASSPLAVSYNEQFF
NA,TRBV5-1,NA,TRBJ2-2,TGCGCCAGCAGCTTGGCCGAAACGGGTTACGGGGAGCTGTTTTTT,CASSLAETGYGELFF
NA,TRBV10-3,few,TRBJ2-1,TGTGCCATCAGGACATCGGGACTTAACAATGAGCAGTTCTTC,CAIRTSGLNNEQFF
NA,TRBV5-6,few,TRBJ2-2,TGTGCCAGCAGCTTCCAGGGCGGAAACACCGGGGAGCTGTTTTTT,CASSFQGGNTGELFF
NA,TRBV10-2,NA,TRBJ2-1,TGCGCCAGCACAGGGGTCGATTACAATGAGCAGTTCTTC,CASTGVDYNEQFF
NA,TRBV5-1,NA,TRBJ2-3,TGCGCCAGCAGCCAGCGACGGTGGATGGGCACAGATACGCAGTATTTT,CASSQRRWMGTDTQYF
TRBD1,TRBV5-1,NA,TRBJ2-1,TGCGCCAGCAGCTTGGATCCTCCCGGGACAGGTCGCAATGAGCAGTTCTTC,CASSLDPPGTGRNEQFF
TRBD1,TRBV9,NA,TRBJ2-7,TGTGCCAGCAGCCCTCGCGGGACAGGGGGCTACGAGCAGTACTTC,CASSPRGTGGYEQYF
TRBD2,TRBV14,NA,TRBJ2-7,TGTGCCAGCAGCCAAGCGGGCGGGAGAATAAACGAGCAGTACTTC,CASSQAGGRINEQYF
TRBD2,TRBV6-1,NA,TRBJ2-1,TGTGCCAGCAGTGGACAGACTAGCGGGAGACCCCATGAGCAGTTCTTC,CASSGQTSGRPHEQFF
NA,TRBV28,few,TRBJ1-6,TGTGCCAGCAGTTTCGGGGTAGATAATTCACCCCTCCACTTT,CASSFGVDNSPLHF
NA,TRBV6-1,NA,TRBJ2-1,TGTGCCAGCAGTGAATCAGGCGGGACCTACAATGAGCAGTTCTTC,CASSESGGTYNEQFF
NA,TRBV7-3,once,TRBJ2-5,TGTGCCAGCAGCCATCAGGGTGAAGAGACCCAGTACTTC,CASSHQGEETQYF
NA,TRBV7-8,NA,TRBJ2-5,TGTGCCAGCAGCCTTGGGACAAGACAAGAGACCCAGTACTTC,CASSLGTRQETQYF
NA,TRBV28,NA,TRBJ1-1,TGTGCCAGCAGTTTATTCCCGGGCAGGGGAGCTTTCTTT,CASSLFPGRGAFF
TRBD2,TRBV7-9,NA,TRBJ2-1,TGTGCCAGCAGCCTCAACACTCTCCGGTTGCGGGAGGATACCAATGAGCAGTTCTTC,CASSLNTLRLREDTNEQFF
NA,TRBV2,NA,TRBJ2-2,TGTGCCAGCAGTGAAGGGAGGGGGAACACCGGGGAGCTGTTTTTT,CASSEGRGNTGELFF
TRBD2,TRBV7-2,NA,TRBJ2-1,TGTGCCAGCAGCCGGCGGACTAGCGGATACTACAATGAGCAGTTCTTC,CASSRRTSGYYNEQFF
NA,TRBV19,NA,TRBJ2-7,TGTGCCAGTAGTCCAGGGGTAAACGAGCAGTACTTC,CASSPGVNEQYF
TRBD1,TRBV7-9,NA,TRBJ1-4,TGTGCCAGCAGCCCACCGGGACAGGGTGGGGGGGGACTGTTTTTT,CASSPPGQGGGGLFF
NA,TRBV29-1,NA,TRBJ1-2,TGCAGCGCAGAGGAAGACAGTAGCTATGGCTACACCTTC,CSAEEDSSYGYTF
NA,TRBV14,NA,TRBJ1-1,TGTGCCAGCAGCCCGAGCAACAGGAGGAACACTGAAGCTTTCTTT,CASSPSNRRNTEAFF
TRBD2,TRBV3-1/TRBV3-2,few,TRBJ2-5,TGTGCCAGCAGCCAGTGGACTAGCGGGCGCCAAGAGACCCAGTACTTC,CASSQWTSGRQETQYF
TRBD2,TRBV7-2,NA,TRBJ2-1,TGTGCCAGCAGCTTCCAACTAGCGGGAGGGTTGAATGAGCAGTTCTTC,CASSFQLAGGLNEQFF
TRBD2,TRBV18,NA,TRBJ2-3,TGTGCCAGCTGGGAGGGACGGAAAAGCACAGATACGCAGTATTTT,CASWEGRKSTDTQYF
TRBD1,TRBV9,NA,TRBJ1-1,TGTGCCAGCAGCGTAGCACAGGGGATGGGAAACACTGAAGCTTTCTTT,CASSVAQGMGNTEAFF
NA,TRBV12-3/TRBV12-4,NA,TRBJ1-5,TGTGCCAGCAGTTTAAGTAGACTTCAGCCCCAGCATTTT,CASSLSRLQPQHF
NA,TRBV9,NA,TRBJ1-6,TGTGCCAGCAGCGTAGGGGGGCTTGGTTCACCCCTCCACTTT,CASSVGGLGSPLHF
TRBD2,TRBV5-1,NA,TRBJ2-5,TGCGCCAGCAGCTTGGGATCTAGCGGGAGGGCCGGGTACCAAGAGACCCAGTACTTC,CASSLGSSGRAGYQETQYF
NA,TRBV4-2,NA,TRBJ1-2,TGTGCCAGCAGCCAAGTGAGGACAGAAGTGGATGGCTACACCTTC,CASSQVRTEVDGYTF
NA,TRBV11-3,NA,TRBJ1-6,TGTGCCAGCAGCTTATATCAGGCCTATAATTCACCCCTCCACTTT,CASSLYQAYNSPLHF
TRBD1,TRBV28,NA,TRBJ1-5,TGTGCCAGCAGTCCCCAGCGACAGGGGGCGCAGCCCCAGCATTTT,CASSPQRQGAQPQHF
NA,TRBV20-1,NA,TRBJ1-1,TGCAGTGCTAGTATACCGGGACAAGGGAACACTGAAGCTTTCTTT,CSASIPGQGNTEAFF
NA,TRBV2,NA,TRBJ1-1,TGTGCCAGCAGCCTACAGCTACTGAACACTGAAGCTTTCTTT,CASSLQLLNTEAFF
TRBD2,TRBV4-1,NA,TRBJ2-2,TGCGCCAGCAGCCCCCTGGGGACTAGCGACACCGGGGAGCTGTTTTTT,CASSPLGTSDTGELFF
NA,TRBV30,NA,TRBJ2-1,TGTGCCTGGAGTGTACAACGGGGATCCTACAATGAGCAGTTCTTC,CAWSVQRGSYNEQFF
TRBD2,TRBV10-3,once,TRBJ2-2,TGTGCCTCCAGCCCCCTTGCTAGCGGGGAAAACACCGGGGAGCTGTTTTTT,CASSPLASGENTGELFF
NA,TRBV9,NA,TRBJ1-3,TGTGCCAGCAGCGCCATGGGACTGAGCTCTGGAAACACCATATATTTT,CASSAMGLSSGNTIYF
TRBD2,TRBV9,NA,TRBJ2-2,TGTGCCAGCAGCCCGGGACTAGCGGGGGGCAGTAACACCGGGGAGCTGTTTTTT,CASSPGLAGGSNTGELFF
TRBD1,TRBV10-3,NA,TRBJ1-2,TGTGCCATCACCTTGGGACAGGGCTATGGCTACACCTTC,CAITLGQGYGYTF
NA,TRBV5-1,NA,TRBJ2-5,TGCGCCAGCAGCTTGGCAGGGATCGGAGAGACCCAGTACTTC,CASSLAGIGETQYF